The 22 T cell receptor beta chains below all came from one sample that was sequenced in a study of blood T cell repertoires in COVID-19. Clones were read by immunoSEQ multiplex PCR, and TCRdb kept only the in-frame ones, dropping some. The data hold approximately 220,000 clones, with around 81% observed a single time. The sequenced material came from peripheral blood. The receptors were gathered from a woman aged 30 to 39 who had recovered from COVID-19.

CDR3 residues: CASSEASGLYQETQYF. CDR3 DNA: TGTGCCAGCAGTGAGGCTAGCGGGCTATACCAAGAGACCCAGTACTTC. The chain joins TRBV2 to TRBJ2-5, with 8 bases fitting TRBD2. The CDR3 runs to 16 residues. Looked up from germline, CDR1 is SNHLY and CDR2 is FYNNEI. The ends lost 3 bases at V and 0 bases at J; junction bases unmatched: 6.

V is TRBV28 and J is TRBJ2-7; possible D gene TRBD1, 5 bases. Germline V gene data show CDR1 as MDHEN and CDR2 as SYDVKM. Trimming removed 6 bases at V and 4 bases at J, with 13 bases between. The CDR3 runs to 13 residues. The chain's CDR3 is CASRSTGRYEQYF. The CDR3 DNA is TGTGCCAGCAGGTCCACAGGAAGGTACGAGCAGTACTTC.

The chain carries TRBV30 and TRBJ2-1, with 12 nucleotides matching TRBD2. The length of the CDR3 is 16 residues. Trimming cost V 2 bases and J 8 bases; bases outside gene matches: 10. CDR1 GTSNPN and CDR2 SVGIG come from the germline V gene (reference sequence). The CDR3 region has the DNA TGTGCCTGGAGTCGACTAGCGGGGGCAAAAGTGGATGAGCAGTTCTTC. This encodes CAWSRLAGAKVDEQFF.

The CDR3 protein is CASRQQSTDTQYF. For the CDR3, the DNA is TGTGCCAGCAGGCAACAGAGCACAGATACGCAGTATTTT. The chain uses TRBV7-9 and TRBJ2-3, with D uncertain. V was shortened by 6 bases and J by 0 bases, with 7 bases between the two germline ends. The CDR3 loop spans 13 amino acids. Per germline, CDR1 SEHNR and CDR2 FQNEAQ (reference sequence).

The genes are TRBV5-1 and TRBJ2-1; no clear D. The CDR3 covers 13 residues. V was shortened by 4 bases and J by 6 bases, with 11 bases between the two germline ends. The germline V gene encodes CDR1 SGHRS and CDR2 YFSETQ. The CDR3 loop is CASSQSVFNEQFF. CDR3 DNA sequence: TGCGCCAGCAGCCAGTCTGTTTTCAATGAGCAGTTCTTC.

This chain uses TRBV27 with TRBJ2-5; possible D gene TRBD2, 6 bases. V lost 3 bases and J lost 5, with 13 bases in between. This CDR3 comprises 14 residues. Germline V lookup: CDR1 MNHEY, CDR2 SMNVEV (reference sequence). The CDR3: CASSLGQGLETQYF. DNA for the CDR3: TGTGCCAGCAGTTTGGGTCAGGGACTCGAGACCCAGTACTTC.

The CDR3 is CASSVERGEAFF. DNA of the CDR3: TGTGCCAGCAGCGTAGAACGGGGTGAAGCTTTCTTT. V gene TRBV9 combines with J gene TRBJ1-1; D gene ambiguous. This CDR3 is 12 amino acids long. Germline V gene data show CDR1 as SGDLS and CDR2 as YYNGEE. Deletions cut 0 bases from V and 7 bases from J, with 7 bases between.

V gene TRBV5-8 combines with J gene TRBJ2-1; 13 positions match TRBD2. V was pared by 3 bases and J by 6 bases, with 3 bases of the junction left unmatched. Germline V gives CDR1 SGHTS, CDR2 YDEGEE. The CDR3 has 15 residues. CDR3 region: CASSWGLAGINEQFF. CDR3 bases: TGTGCCAGCAGCTGGGGACTAGCGGGAATCAATGAGCAGTTCTTC. The full variable domain, completed using reference TRBV5-8 and TRBJ2-1, is EAGVTQSPTHLIKTRGQQATLRCSPISGHTSVYWYQQALGLGLQFLLWYDEGEERNRGNFPPRFSGRQFPNYSSELNVNALELEDSALYLCASSWGLAGINEQFFGPGTRLTVL.

The gene calls are TRBV28 and TRBJ2-7, with a weak D call TRBD2 (6 bases). Looked up from germline, CDR1 is MDHEN and CDR2 is SYDVKM. Trimming cost V 9 bases and J 2 bases, with 14 bases left between them. The CDR3 contains 13 residues. CDR3 residues: CASSLSGAYEQYF. The CDR3 region has the DNA TGTGCCAGTTCCCTCTCGGGGGCCTACGAGCAGTACTTC.

The genes are TRBV9 and TRBJ2-2, with TRBD2 as a possible D gene (6 bases). The germline CDR1 and CDR2 sequences are SGDLS and YYNGEE. The CDR3 consists of 19 residues. V was pared by 0 bases and J by 1 base, with 19 bases between. The CDR3 DNA reads TGTGCCAGCAGCGTAGAGGGTTGGGGGGTCAGCGGGAACACCGGGGAGCTGTTTTTT. Translating it yields CASSVEGWGVSGNTGELFF.

This clone was detected ten times or more. This chain joins TRBV15 and TRBJ1-3; no definite D call. The CDR3 runs 14 residues. Germline values: CDR1 LNHNV, CDR2 YYDKDF (reference sequence). V lost 8 bases and J lost 0, with 11 bases in between. The CDR3 DNA reads TGTGCCACCTCCGGCGGGTACTCTGGAAACACCATATATTTT. Residues: CATSGGYSGNTIYF.

The chain carries TRBV30 and TRBJ1-1; D remains unclear. The CDR3 spans 11 residues. Trimming stripped 0 bases from V and 11 bases from J, with 10 bases between. CDR1 and CDR2 (germline): GTSNPN, SVGIG (reference sequence). CDR3 protein: CAWSVGLEAFF. As DNA, the CDR3 is TGTGCCTGGAGTGTAGGACTTGAGGCTTTCTTT.

The CDR3 DNA is TGTGCCAGTAGCCGTTTGGGCGGGAGTTACTACGAGCAGTACTTC. Amino acid sequence: CASSRLGGSYYEQYF. The genes are TRBV19 and TRBJ2-7; 7 nucleotides agree with TRBD2. V trimming: 6 bases; J trimming: 3 bases; junction bases outside the gene matches: 11. CDR1 is LNHDA and CDR2 is SQIVND in the germline V gene (reference sequence). The CDR3 has 15 residues. The entire variable domain, with the rest obtained from reference TRBV19 and TRBJ2-7, is as follows: DGGITQSPKYLFRKEGQNVTLSCEQNLNHDAMYWYRQDPGQGLRLIYYSQIVNDFQKGDIAEGYSVSREKKESFPLTVTSAQKNPTAFYLCASSRLGGSYYEQYFGPGTRLTVT.

CDR3 in DNA: TGCAGCGCAGAGCCAGAGACAGTTTCCTACGAGCAGTACTTC. It translates to CSAEPETVSYEQYF. This sequence joins TRBV29-1 and TRBJ2-7; tentative D call: TRBD1 (5 bases). The CDR3 has 14 amino acids. V lost 7 bases to trimming and J lost 1 base, with 17 bases between them. Germline lookup yields CDR1 SQVTM and CDR2 ANQGSEA.

The CDR3 here is CASSPTGVANEKLFF. The DNA of the CDR3 is TGTGCCAGCAGTCCTACAGGCGTCGCTAATGAAAAACTGTTTTTT. The V call is TRBV11-2, the J call TRBJ1-4; the D gene is possibly TRBD1 (5 bases). This CDR3 comprises 15 residues. V was shortened by 6 bases and J by 3 bases, with 14 bases between the two germline ends. CDR1 is SGHAT and CDR2 is FQNNGV in the germline V gene.

This sequence joins TRBV7-6 and TRBJ2-3, with 9 bases matching TRBD1. The germline CDR1 and CDR2 sequences are SGHVS and FNYEAQ. Trimming removed 1 base from V and 8 bases from J; junction bases left unmatched: 10. CDR3 size: 16 residues. The CDR3 nucleotides are TGTGCCAGCAGCTTAGTTTTGGGACAGGGCCACGGTACGCAGTATTTT. It codes for CASSLVLGQGHGTQYF.

This clone appeared a single time. The rearrangement joins TRBV11-2 to TRBJ2-1; tentatively, D is TRBD2 (6 bases). Germline loops: CDR1 SGHAT, CDR2 FQNNGV. Trimming shortened V by 5 bases and J by 4 bases, and 18 bases separated the two germline ends. This CDR3 has 16 residues. The chain's CDR3 is CASSPLSGLRYNEQFF. As DNA, the CDR3 is TGTGCCAGCAGCCCTCTGAGCGGGCTCAGATACAATGAGCAGTTCTTC.

J is TRBJ2-5 and V is TRBV7-2, with 10 bases matching TRBD2. Germline assignment: CDR1 SGHTA and CDR2 FQGNSA. The V gene end was trimmed by 0 bases and the J gene end by 5 bases; junction bases not matched to a gene: 9. The CDR3 length is 17 residues. Here the CDR3 reads CASSLATSGYRLETQYF. The CDR3 bases are TGTGCCAGCAGCTTAGCGACTAGCGGGTACCGGTTGGAGACCCAGTACTTC.

The chain uses TRBV27 and TRBJ2-1; 11 positions match TRBD2. Germline loops: CDR1 MNHEY, CDR2 SMNVEV (reference sequence). The J segment lost 12 bases and the V segment lost 8 bases, leaving 9 bases of the junction unmatched. This CDR3 has 13 residues. This chain's CDR3 is CASGTSGFLPQFF. DNA of the CDR3: TGTGCCAGCGGGACTAGCGGCTTTTTGCCGCAGTTCTTC.

The V gene is TRBV18, the J gene TRBJ2-1; 8 bases are a match to TRBD1. The J segment lost 2 bases and the V segment lost 0 bases, leaving 0 bases of the junction unmatched. Looked up from germline, CDR1 is KGHSH and CDR2 is LQKENI. CDR3 length equals 15 residues. CDR3 nucleotides: TGTGCCAGCTCACCACCGGGACAGGCCTACAATGAGCAGTTCTTC. It specifies CASSPPGQAYNEQFF.

The rearrangement joins TRBV10-1 to TRBJ2-3; perhaps TRBD1 as D (6 bases). V lost 5 bases and J lost 6, with 15 bases in between. The CDR3 is 14 residues long. Per the germline V gene, CDR1 is WNHNN and CDR2 is SYGVQD (reference sequence). CDR3 DNA sequence: TGCGCCAGCAGTCGGGACATGAGGGACGATACGCAGTATTTT. Its protein is CASSRDMRDDTQYF.

The chain uses TRBV3-1 (or the pseudogene TRBV3-2) and TRBJ1-6; D is uncertain. Trimming pared 7 bases from V and 0 bases from J, leaving 10 bases between. The V gene's germline CDR1 is LGHDT and CDR2 YNNKEL (reference sequence). This CDR3 has 15 residues. The CDR3 nucleotides read TGTGCCAGCAACGGAGGGAGCTCCTATAATTCACCCCTCCACTTT. It encodes CASNGGSSYNSPLHF.